This is a list of T cell receptor beta chains from one sample in a study of T-cell memory formation after mild COVID-19. Each CDR3 protein gets one entry after TCRdb re-called the 5' RACE reads with MiXCR. The sample shows approximately 500,000 distinct CDR3 sequences, nearly 25% of them seen only once. The sample taken for sequencing was PBMCs or a T cell subset sorted from them (not recorded which). The receptors were gathered from an adult woman who had mild COVID-19 (a few samples of this study predate the infection). Cell type and time point are not known. The CDR3 runs from the conserved cysteine through the conserved F or W. Fields, in order: J gene, D gene, clone size, V gene, CDR3 protein, CDR3 DNA. The D gene is left open where the match is weak. Clone size is stated in some rows and not others, as once, few, many or a class when expanded.

>TRBJ1-3|NA|NA|TRBV20-1
CSAGGTVGNTIYF
TGCAGTGCGGGAGGGACCGTAGGAAACACCATATATTTT
>TRBJ2-1|NA|few|TRBV14
CASSQGGTSYNEQFF
TGTGCCAGCAGCCAAGGCGGCACCTCCTACAATGAGCAGTTCTTC
>TRBJ1-6|NA|once|TRBV4-3
CASSLRQVNSPLHF
TGCGCCAGCAGCCTCCGACAGGTTAATTCACCCCTCCACTTT
>TRBJ2-5|TRBD2|NA|TRBV9
CASGVVAGGPQETQYF
TGTGCCAGCGGCGTTGTAGCGGGGGGTCCCCAAGAGACCCAGTACTTC
>TRBJ2-7|TRBD1|NA|TRBV2
CASITNRDRTYEQYF
TGTGCCAGCATTACTAACCGGGACAGGACCTACGAGCAGTACTTC
>TRBJ2-5|NA|few|TRBV6-5
CASSYRQPQETQYF
TGTGCCAGCAGTTATAGACAGCCCCAAGAGACCCAGTACTTC
>TRBJ1-1|NA|NA|TRBV4-1
CASSQDDGTNTEAFF
TGCGCCAGCAGCCAAGACGACGGAACCAACACTGAAGCTTTCTTT
>TRBJ2-3|NA|NA|TRBV27
CASSKGGRITDTQYF
TGTGCCAGCAGCAAAGGGGGACGGATCACAGATACGCAGTATTTT
>TRBJ2-3|NA|NA|TRBV30
CAWRWRAPDTQYF
TGTGCCTGGAGATGGCGCGCCCCAGATACGCAGTATTTT
>TRBJ2-7|NA|NA|TRBV6-5
CASSLLAGVYEQYF
TGTGCCAGCAGTTTGCTGGCAGGGGTTTACGAGCAGTACTTC
>TRBJ2-3|NA|NA|TRBV6-5
CASRTTLASTDTQYF
TGTGCCAGCAGGACTACCCTCGCCTCAACAGATACGCAGTATTTT
>TRBJ2-3|TRBD2|few|TRBV24-1
CATSGPSGSREDTQYF
TGTGCCACCAGTGGCCCTAGCGGGAGTAGGGAAGATACGCAGTATTTT
>TRBJ2-3|NA|NA|TRBV20-1
CSASSEADTQYF
TGCAGTGCTAGTTCAGAGGCAGATACGCAGTATTTT
>TRBJ2-1|TRBD2|few|TRBV12-3/TRBV12-4
CASSGTSGGPGNEQFF
TGTGCCAGCAGTGGGACTAGCGGGGGGCCGGGGAATGAGCAGTTCTTC
>TRBJ1-1|TRBD1|NA|TRBV2
CASSDFSGGTEAFF
TGTGCCAGCAGTGACTTTTCAGGGGGCACTGAAGCTTTCTTT
>TRBJ1-5|NA|NA|TRBV15
CATSRAGNGNQPQHF
TGTGCCACCAGCAGAGCAGGAAATGGTAATCAGCCCCAGCATTTT
>TRBJ2-1|TRBD2|few|TRBV15
CATSRDVSLAGGSSYNEQFF
TGTGCCACCAGCAGAGATGTAAGTCTAGCGGGAGGTAGCTCCTACAATGAGCAGTTCTTC
>TRBJ2-1|TRBD1|NA|TRBV5-1
CASSPGDRPPGDEQFF
TGCGCCAGCAGCCCAGGGGACAGGCCACCTGGGGATGAGCAGTTCTTC
>TRBJ1-2|NA|few|TRBV4-1
CASSQLQGISDYGYTF
TGCGCCAGCAGCCAACTCCAGGGAATAAGTGACTATGGCTACACCTTC
>TRBJ2-6|NA|few|TRBV6-5
CASSLSGTRVLTF
TGTGCCAGCAGTTTATCCGGGACACGCGTCCTGACTTTC
>TRBJ2-1|TRBD2|NA|TRBV12-3/TRBV12-4
CASSLTSGSGEQFF
TGTGCCAGCAGCCTAACTAGCGGGAGCGGTGAGCAGTTCTTC
>TRBJ2-7|NA|NA|TRBV2
CASSDRGTEEQYF
TGTGCCAGCAGTGACCGGGGAACGGAGGAGCAGTACTTC
>TRBJ2-1|TRBD2|NA|TRBV12-5
CASGPGTSAYNEQFF
TGTGCTAGTGGCCCCGGTACTAGCGCCTACAATGAGCAGTTCTTC
>TRBJ1-2|TRBD1|NA|TRBV15
CATSVDRGLSGYTF
TGTGCCACCAGCGTTGACAGGGGATTGAGCGGCTACACCTTC
>TRBJ1-1|NA|few|TRBV19
CATRRGTEAFF
TGTGCCACCAGAAGGGGAACTGAAGCTTTCTTT
>TRBJ1-2|NA|NA|TRBV10-3
CAISDKGRNYGYTF
TGTGCCATCAGTGATAAGGGAAGAAACTATGGCTACACCTTC
>TRBJ2-7|TRBD2|NA|TRBV7-8
CASSSGTSGRTYEQYF
TGTGCCAGCAGCTCTGGGACTAGCGGGAGAACCTACGAGCAGTACTTC
>TRBJ2-7|NA|NA|TRBV18
CASGIGASYEQYF
TGTGCCAGCGGTATAGGGGCCTCCTACGAGCAGTACTTC
>TRBJ2-3|NA|few|TRBV6-2/TRBV6-3
CASSSLGVGDTQYF
TGTGCCAGCAGTTCGCTTGGGGTCGGAGATACGCAGTATTTT
>TRBJ2-5|NA|NA|TRBV20-1
CSATEPGLPSETQYF
TGCAGTGCCACCGAACCGGGACTCCCATCGGAGACCCAGTACTTC
>TRBJ2-7|NA|few|TRBV27
CASSSSSEQYF
TGTGCCAGCAGTTCGAGCAGCGAGCAGTACTTC
>TRBJ2-1|TRBD1|NA|TRBV24-1
CATSEPDRSNEQFF
TGTGCCACCAGTGAACCGGACAGGAGCAATGAGCAGTTCTTC
>TRBJ1-6|TRBD1|NA|TRBV7-8
CASRRTNQGQHNSPLHF
TGTGCCAGCCGACGGACGAACCAGGGACAGCATAATTCACCCCTCCACTTT